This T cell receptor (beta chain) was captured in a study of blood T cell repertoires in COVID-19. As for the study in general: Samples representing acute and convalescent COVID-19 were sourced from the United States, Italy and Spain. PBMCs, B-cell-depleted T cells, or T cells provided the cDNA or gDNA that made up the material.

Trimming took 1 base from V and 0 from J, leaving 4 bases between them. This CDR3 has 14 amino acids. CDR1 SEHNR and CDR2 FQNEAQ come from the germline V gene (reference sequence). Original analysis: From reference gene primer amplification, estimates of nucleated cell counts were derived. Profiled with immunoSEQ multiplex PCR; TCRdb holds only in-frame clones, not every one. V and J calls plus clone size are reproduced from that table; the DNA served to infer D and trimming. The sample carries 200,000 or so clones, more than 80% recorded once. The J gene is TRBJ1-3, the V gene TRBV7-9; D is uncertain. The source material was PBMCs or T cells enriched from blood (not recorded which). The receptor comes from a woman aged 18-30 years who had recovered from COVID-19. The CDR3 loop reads CASSLGDSGNTIYF. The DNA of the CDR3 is TGTGCCAGCAGCTTAGGCGACTCTGGAAACACCATATATTTT.